What follows describes a single T cell receptor (beta chain). Its antigen remains unidentified. V lost 6 bases and J lost 3, with 15 bases in between. The CDR3 sequence is 15 residues long. CDR1 is KGHSH, CDR2 LQKENI, per germline. The sample is drawn from a study of T cells after yellow fever vaccination. Study outcomes and limitations: Abundant clonotypes (contaminants from the bulk population) could be present in FACS-sorted repertoires. Post-booster samples contained most primary-vaccination clones (more than 95% CD4, roughly 88% CD8).

Synthesis of TCR cDNA relied on 5'RACE template switching, which attached a universal primer site and UMIs. TCRdb fed the 5' RACE reads into MiXCR, producing one record per CDR3 protein. The sample holds approximately 450,000 distinct CDR3 sequences; 15% to 20% are singletons and the top ten take roughly a sixth. The chain uses TRBV18 and TRBJ2-1; D gene uncertain. This receptor was obtained from a man aged 18 to 35 who received the YFV17D yellow fever vaccine. Sequences were derived from PBMCs, sampled before the yellow fever booster vaccination. The CDR3 nucleotides read TGTGCCAGCTCCCTGCGAGGTTTTATCTACAATGAGCAGTTCTTC. Amino acids: CASSLRGFIYNEQFF.